The rows below give T cell receptor beta chains drawn from one sample of a study of control samples from healthy donors and cancer patients. This table comes from immunoSEQ multiplex PCR, and its TCRdb copy is limited to in-frame clones, with some not included. Of 100,000 to 150,000 clones listed, around 90% are singletons. The sequencing input was blood. These receptors originate from a man aged 35 to 55 in good health. The CDR3 runs from the conserved cysteine through the conserved F or W. The D gene is left open where the match is weak. Size is stated for part of the rows, as once, few or many counts, or as a class when the clone is expanded.

clone size: once; D gene: .; J gene: TRBJ2-7; V gene: TRBV6-1; CDR3 protein: CASSESPARSYEQYF; CDR3 DNA: TGTGCCAGCAGTGAAAGCCCCGCCCGGTCCTACGAGCAGTACTTC
clone size: once; D gene: TRBD1; J gene: TRBJ1-1; V gene: TRBV29-1; CDR3 protein: CSVRLDRGNTEAFF; CDR3 DNA: TGCAGCGTACGATTGGACAGGGGGAACACTGAAGCTTTCTTT
clone size: .; D gene: .; J gene: TRBJ1-4; V gene: TRBV13; CDR3 protein: CASSLGGQPATNEKLFF; CDR3 DNA: TGTGCCAGCAGCTTAGGAGGACAGCCAGCAACTAATGAAAAACTGTTTTTT
clone size: .; D gene: .; J gene: TRBJ2-6; V gene: TRBV9; CDR3 protein: CASSSPRGGGVLTF; CDR3 DNA: TGTGCCAGCAGCTCTCCCCGGGGCGGTGGCGTCCTGACTTTC
clone size: .; D gene: TRBD2; J gene: TRBJ2-7; V gene: TRBV19; CDR3 protein: CASSIIAGDPPYEQYF; CDR3 DNA: TGTGCCAGTAGTATTATAGCGGGGGACCCCCCCTACGAGCAGTACTTC
clone size: .; D gene: .; J gene: TRBJ1-4; V gene: TRBV28; CDR3 protein: CASIPSTTNEKLFF; CDR3 DNA: TGTGCCAGCATCCCCTCTACAACTAATGAAAAACTGTTTTTT
clone size: .; D gene: .; J gene: TRBJ1-3; V gene: TRBV30; CDR3 protein: CAWSVNSRNTIYF; CDR3 DNA: TGTGCCTGGAGTGTAAACAGCAGAAACACCATATATTTT
clone size: .; D gene: TRBD1; J gene: TRBJ2-3; V gene: TRBV11-3; CDR3 protein: CASSPGDSPSTDTQYF; CDR3 DNA: TGTGCCAGCAGCCCAGGGGACAGCCCTAGCACAGATACGCAGTATTTT
clone size: .; D gene: .; J gene: TRBJ2-1; V gene: TRBV6-4; CDR3 protein: CASSDSIGALYNEQFF; CDR3 DNA: TGTGCCAGCAGTGACTCGATTGGTGCACTTTACAATGAGCAGTTCTTC
clone size: .; D gene: .; J gene: TRBJ1-1; V gene: TRBV12-3/TRBV12-4; CDR3 protein: CASSGRGIEAFF; CDR3 DNA: TGTGCCAGCAGTGGGCGGGGAATTGAAGCTTTCTTT
clone size: .; D gene: TRBD2; J gene: TRBJ2-7; V gene: TRBV6-1; CDR3 protein: CASSELGGVGHEQYF; CDR3 DNA: TGTGCCAGCAGTGAATTGGGGGGGGTCGGGCACGAGCAGTACTTC
clone size: .; D gene: TRBD1; J gene: TRBJ1-3; V gene: TRBV18; CDR3 protein: CASSSGQGGNTIYF; CDR3 DNA: TGTGCCAGCTCATCGGGACAGGGAGGAAACACCATATATTTT
clone size: once; D gene: TRBD1; J gene: TRBJ2-1; V gene: TRBV5-1; CDR3 protein: CASNEQGSNDEQFF; CDR3 DNA: TGCGCCAGCAACGAACAGGGGTCCAACGATGAGCAGTTCTTC
clone size: .; D gene: .; J gene: TRBJ2-2; V gene: TRBV18; CDR3 protein: CASSPLSGELTGELFF; CDR3 DNA: TGTGCCAGCTCACCACTTTCGGGAGAGTTAACCGGGGAGCTGTTTTTT
clone size: .; D gene: TRBD1; J gene: TRBJ2-2; V gene: TRBV5-6; CDR3 protein: CASSLWDRRYTGELFF; CDR3 DNA: TGTGCCAGCAGCTTATGGGACAGGAGATACACCGGGGAGCTGTTTTTT
clone size: .; D gene: TRBD1; J gene: TRBJ2-7; V gene: TRBV25-1; CDR3 protein: CASSELGTGDYEQYF; CDR3 DNA: TGTGCCAGCAGTGAATTGGGGACAGGCGATTACGAGCAGTACTTC
clone size: .; D gene: TRBD1; J gene: TRBJ1-3; V gene: TRBV19; CDR3 protein: CASSPDRGASGNTIYF; CDR3 DNA: TGTGCCAGTAGTCCAGACAGGGGAGCCTCTGGAAACACCATATATTTT